This passage covers 29 T cell receptor beta chains from one sample sequenced in a study of T cells after yellow fever vaccination. TCRdb re-called the 5' RACE reads with MiXCR, one entry per CDR3 protein. The sample consists of about 85,000 distinct CDR3 sequences, about an eighth of them appearing once. The source was CD8+ T cells not binding an NS4B(214-222) dextramer, sorted from PBMCs, collected more than 20 days after the first yellow fever vaccination. These receptors were collected from a young man who received the YFV17D yellow fever vaccine.

Concerning this clonotype itself: Since a much larger clone is just one base distant, this may be a read error. The rearrangement uses TRBV7-9 and TRBJ1-1; TRBD1 might be the D (5 bases). From germline, CDR1 is SEHNR and CDR2 FQNEAQ (reference sequence). The CDR3 runs 13 residues. Trimming left V 1 base short and J 3 bases short, with 6 bases between. CDR3 coding DNA: TGTGCCAGCAGCTTAGGGGGGGACACTGAAGCTTTCTTT. It specifies CASSLGGDTEAFF.

The CDR3 DNA sequence: TGTGCCAGCACGAACCCGGGACAGTCCAATGAGCAGTTCTTC. Translation gives CASTNPGQSNEQFF. The chain couples TRBV7-6 to TRBJ2-1, with TRBD1 matching 7 bases. Unmatched junction bases numbered 9, after V lost 7 bases and J lost 6 bases. This CDR3 is 14 amino acids long. CDR1 SGHVS and CDR2 FNYEAQ come from the germline V gene.

This clonotype was seen only a few times. The chain employs TRBV3-1 and TRBJ1-2; D perhaps matches TRBD1 (6 bases). In germline, CDR1 is LGHDT, CDR2 YNNKEL (reference sequence). CDR3 length: 16 residues. The V end was cut by 0 bases, the J end by 1 base, with 12 bases between. CDR3 amino acids: CASSQERKGDNYGYTF. In nucleotides, the CDR3 is TGTGCCAGCAGCCAAGAACGGAAGGGGGATAACTATGGCTACACCTTC.

The chain joins TRBV4-2 to TRBJ1-2; D is undetermined. The CDR3 contains 15 residues. Trimming took off 0 bases at V and 1 base at J, with 9 bases between the two ends. Per germline, CDR1 LGHNA and CDR2 YNFKEQ. CDR3 in amino acids: CASSQEGGVNYGYTF. The DNA of the CDR3 is TGTGCCAGCAGCCAAGAGGGTGGGGTTAACTATGGCTACACCTTC.

This chain joins TRBV7-9 and TRBJ1-5; D unresolved. Germline V CDR1 and CDR2: SEHNR, FQNEAQ (reference sequence). The CDR3 runs to 12 residues. Trimming took off 1 base at V and 7 bases at J, with 5 bases between the two ends. In DNA, the CDR3 is TGTGCCAGCAGCTTAGGGGTCCAGCCCCAGCATTTT. Amino acids: CASSLGVQPQHF.

The chain combines TRBV4-2 with TRBJ1-6; 11 positions agree with TRBD1. The germline V gene has CDR1 LGHNA and CDR2 YNFKEQ. V lost 5 bases to trimming and J lost 6 bases; unmatched junction nucleotides: 15. This CDR3 comprises 19 residues. The CDR3 nucleotides read TGTGCCAGCAGCACTACCGGGACAGGGGGTATGTTGCCTAATTCACCCCTCCACTTT. Translating it yields CASSTTGTGGMLPNSPLHF.

This clonotype was observed a handful of times. The genes are TRBV27 and TRBJ1-1; 8 nucleotides line up with TRBD1. V was pared by 6 bases and J by 7 bases, with 10 bases of the junction left unmatched. Per the germline V gene, CDR1 is MNHEY and CDR2 is SMNVEV (reference sequence). This CDR3 is built from 14 residues. The CDR3 spells CASRPGATGVEAFF. The CDR3 DNA reads as TGTGCCAGCAGACCCGGAGCGACAGGGGTTGAAGCTTTCTTT.

This clonotype has more than one count but fewer than ten. V usage is TRBV20-1 and J usage is TRBJ2-1, with 10 bases identical to TRBD1. Germline trimming cut 6 bases from V and 9 bases from J; bases unmatched to any gene: 11. The germline V gene has CDR1 DFQATT and CDR2 SNEGSKA (reference sequence). The CDR3 is 14 residues long. The DNA of the CDR3 is TGCAGTGCAGACACCGGGGACAGGGGTTTTGAGCAGTTCTTC. It encodes CSADTGDRGFEQFF.

This chain uses TRBV29-1 with TRBJ2-5, with D possibly being TRBD1 (6 bases). Trimming stripped 6 bases from V and 0 bases from J, with 20 bases between. There are 16 residues in the CDR3. From germline, CDR1 is SQVTM and CDR2 ANQGSEA. CDR3 in amino acids: CSVVGQKEGDQETQYF. For the CDR3, the DNA is TGCAGCGTAGTGGGCCAAAAAGAGGGGGACCAAGAGACCCAGTACTTC.

This clonotype was counted a few times. J is TRBJ2-3 and V is TRBV6-5; D is uncertain. The ends were cut back, 0 bases at V and 3 bases at J, with 4 bases in the middle. This CDR3 comprises 13 residues. The germline CDR1 and CDR2 sequences are MNHEY and SVGAGI. The DNA for the CDR3 is TGTGCCAGCAGTTACTCGGCGACAGATACGCAGTATTTT. Amino acids: CASSYSATDTQYF.

A few counts support this clonotype. The chain joins TRBV4-1 to TRBJ1-5; the match to TRBD1 covers 7 bases. The CDR3 has 16 residues. V was pared by 3 bases and J by 1 base, with 6 bases of the junction left unmatched. The germline CDR1 and CDR2 sequences are MGHRA and YSYEKL. The CDR3 loop is CASSQFGQASNQPQHF. In DNA, the CDR3 is TGCGCCAGCAGCCAGTTTGGACAGGCCAGCAATCAGCCCCAGCATTTT.

V gene TRBV6-4 combines with J gene TRBJ2-1, with TRBD2 identical over 7 bases. Trimming at V came to 2 bases and at J to 0 bases, leaving 7 bases not matched to a gene. The germline V gene encodes CDR1 MRHNA and CDR2 SNTAGT. The CDR3 is made up of 17 amino acids. As DNA, the CDR3 is TGTGCCAGCAGTGACACTAGCGCCCTGGGCTCCTACAATGAGCAGTTCTTC. Protein product: CASSDTSALGSYNEQFF.

This clonotype was counted between two and nine times. This sequence joins TRBV29-1 and TRBJ2-1; possible D gene TRBD2, 6 bases. The V gene lost 3 bases and the J gene lost 8 bases, with 11 bases spanning the gap. The CDR3 runs to 12 residues. The germline CDR1 and CDR2 sequences are SQVTM and ANQGSEA. CDR3: CSVDRGDDEQFF. Written as DNA, the CDR3 is TGCAGCGTTGATCGCGGGGACGATGAGCAGTTCTTC.

This clonotype was observed a handful of times. The V call is TRBV27, the J call TRBJ2-5, with D possibly TRBD2 on 5 matching bases. The CDR3 totals 14 residues. V was clipped by 3 bases and J by 1 base, with 9 bases between them. CDR1 is MNHEY, CDR2 SMNVEV, per germline (reference sequence). CDR3: CASSFRGFQETQYF. The CDR3 nucleotides read TGTGCCAGCAGTTTCCGGGGTTTCCAAGAGACCCAGTACTTC.

The J gene is TRBJ2-5, the V gene TRBV5-6; 7 positions agree with TRBD1. Trimming at V came to 2 bases and at J to 6 bases, leaving 4 bases not matched to a gene. There are 13 residues in the CDR3. Germline CDR1 reads SGHDT; CDR2 reads YYEEEE. CDR3 nucleotides: TGTGCCAGCAGCTTCCGGGACAGTCAGACCCAGTACTTC. It codes for CASSFRDSQTQYF.

The rearrangement joins TRBV12-3 or TRBV12-4 to TRBJ2-1, with a possible D match to TRBD2 (6 bases). This CDR3 has 14 amino acids. The V and J ends lost 7 bases and 3 bases respectively, with 13 bases between them. The CDR3 DNA reads TGTGCCAGCACCTTGGAGGGTCTCTACAATGAGCAGTTCTTC. It encodes CASTLEGLYNEQFF.

This clonotype was observed a few times. This sequence joins TRBV4-1 and TRBJ1-5; 8 nucleotides align to TRBD1. Unmatched junction bases numbered 9, after V lost 1 base and J lost 1 base. CDR3 length: 18 amino acids. Germline CDR1 and CDR2: MGHRA and YSYEKL. The DNA for the CDR3 is TGCGCCAGCAGCCAAGGGACAGGGCGGTGGGAAAGCAATCAGCCCCAGCATTTT. Protein sequence: CASSQGTGRWESNQPQHF.

This clonotype was counted a few times. The chain joins TRBV4-1 to TRBJ2-5; possibly TRBD1 or TRBD2 for D (6 bases each). Germline V lookup: CDR1 MGHRA, CDR2 YSYEKL. This CDR3 region has 14 residues. V was clipped by 4 bases and J by 1 base, with 10 bases between them. The CDR3 loop reads CASSPRGLQETQYF. The CDR3 DNA reads TGCGCCAGCAGCCCCAGGGGACTCCAAGAGACCCAGTACTTC.

This clonotype was found once. The chain combines TRBV3-1 with TRBJ1-2; D is undetermined. V was shortened by 4 bases and J by 4 bases, with 10 bases between the two germline ends. The CDR3 length is 13 residues. Germline assignment: CDR1 LGHDT and CDR2 YNNKEL (reference sequence). CDR3 sequence: CASSPGRSYGYTF. CDR3 nucleotides: TGTGCCAGCAGCCCCGGACGGTCCTATGGCTACACCTTC.

V usage is TRBV7-9 and J usage is TRBJ2-7; D call uncertain. V lost 8 bases, J lost 4 bases, and 12 bases lay in between. This CDR3 contains 12 residues. The germline V gene encodes CDR1 SEHNR and CDR2 FQNEAQ (reference sequence). In DNA, the CDR3 is TGTGCCAGCGTCGGTCGGAGTTACGAGCAGTACTTC. Its translation is CASVGRSYEQYF. Looking up the rest from reference TRBV7-9 and TRBJ2-7 gives the full variable domain: DTGVSQNPRHKITKRGQNVTFRCDPISEHNRLYWYRQTLGQGPEFLTYFQNEAQLEKSRLLSDRFSAERPKGSFSTLEIQRTEQGDSAMYLCASVGRSYEQYFGPGTRLTVT.

This clonotype came up a few times. This chain connects TRBV4-3 to TRBJ1-1, with D tentatively TRBD1 (6 bases). Trimming cost V 5 bases and J 4 bases, with 14 bases left between them. CDR1 and CDR2 from the germline V gene are LGHNA and YSLEER. The CDR3 has 14 residues. This CDR3 reads CASSVQVRGTEAFF. Written as DNA, the CDR3 is TGCGCCAGCAGCGTACAGGTCAGGGGCACTGAAGCTTTCTTT.

The gene calls are TRBV11-1 and TRBJ1-5; D is uncertain. The CDR3 is 12 residues long. CDR1 and CDR2 from the germline V gene are SGHAT and FQDESV (reference sequence). With 4 bases removed from V and 9 bases from J, the gap between germline ends came to 10 bases. The CDR3 loop is CASSSSEPPQHF. The CDR3 DNA is TGTGCCAGCAGCTCCTCGGAGCCGCCCCAGCATTTT.

This clonotype has only a few counts. The rearrangement uses TRBV18 and TRBJ1-3; D might be TRBD1 (5 bases). CDR1 KGHSH and CDR2 LQKENI come from the germline V gene. The V end was cut by 3 bases, the J end by 0 bases, with 15 bases between. The CDR3 runs to 17 residues. CDR3 DNA sequence: TGTGCCAGCTCACCTAAACCGGGACCGTTCTCTGGAAACACCATATATTTT. Translated, it gives CASSPKPGPFSGNTIYF.

The CDR3: CASSLDHPSGGEETQYF. The CDR3 DNA reads as TGTGCCAGCAGCTTAGACCACCCTAGCGGGGGGGAAGAGACCCAGTACTTC. The chain carries TRBV7-8 and TRBJ2-5; the match to TRBD2 covers 12 bases. The CDR3 is 17 residues long. V lost 1 base and J lost 3; bases outside the gene matches: 6. The germline CDR1 and CDR2 sequences are SGHVS and FQNEAQ. Looking up the rest from reference TRBV7-8 and TRBJ2-5 gives the full variable domain: GAGVSQSPRYKVAKRGQDVALRCDPISGHVSLFWYQQALGQGPEFLTYFQNEAQLDKSGLPSDRFFAERPEGSVSTLKIQRTQQEDSAVYLCASSLDHPSGGEETQYFGPGTRLLVL.

In its sample, this clonotype was seen a few times. The chain joins TRBV7-9 to TRBJ2-7, with a possible D match to TRBD2 (5 bases). V lost 4 bases and J 3 bases, leaving 10 bases between the germline ends. This CDR3 contains 13 residues. CDR1 SEHNR and CDR2 FQNEAQ come from the germline V gene (reference sequence). The CDR3 coding sequence is TGTGCCAGCAGCTCCGGAGGTTTCTACGAGCAGTACGTC. Amino acids: CASSSGGFYEQYV.

The rearrangement uses TRBV5-1 and TRBJ1-6, with a possible D match to TRBD1 (6 bases). V lost 1 base and J lost 5, with 19 bases in between. CDR1 and CDR2 from the germline V gene are SGHRS and YFSETQ. The CDR3 extends over 18 amino acids. The CDR3 DNA follows: TGCGCCAGCAGCTTGAGGGGGACGACCCGGACTGATAATTCACCCCTCCACTTT. Amino acids: CASSLRGTTRTDNSPLHF.

This clonotype came up a few times. This chain links TRBV6-1 with TRBJ1-4; D ambiguous. Germline-derived CDR1 and CDR2 are MNHNS and SASEGT. Trimming shortened V by 6 bases and J by 6 bases, and 14 bases separated the two germline ends. The CDR3 runs 14 residues. The CDR3 sequence: CASSRRPVDEKLFF. DNA for the CDR3: TGTGCCAGCAGCCGCCGCCCGGTCGATGAAAAACTGTTTTTT.

The chain carries TRBV7-6 and TRBJ1-1; TRBD1 might be the D (5 bases). V was shortened by 2 bases and J by 0 bases, with 10 bases between the two germline ends. Germline V gene lookup returns CDR1 SGHVS and CDR2 FNYEAQ. There are 15 residues in the CDR3. The DNA for the CDR3 is TGTGCCAGCAGCTTAAGCACAGGATTGAACACTGAAGCTTTCTTT. This codes for CASSLSTGLNTEAFF.

As concerns this clonotype: Relative to the germline gene, one junction end is altered; a read error may explain this. The CDR3 DNA is TGTGCCACCAGCCAAGATCATGGGGTAAATCAGCCCCAGCATTTT. As protein: CATSQDHGVNQPQHF. The chain recombines TRBV3-1 with TRBJ1-5; no clear D gene. Germline-derived CDR1 and CDR2 are LGHDT and YNNKEL (reference sequence). This CDR3 has 15 amino acids.